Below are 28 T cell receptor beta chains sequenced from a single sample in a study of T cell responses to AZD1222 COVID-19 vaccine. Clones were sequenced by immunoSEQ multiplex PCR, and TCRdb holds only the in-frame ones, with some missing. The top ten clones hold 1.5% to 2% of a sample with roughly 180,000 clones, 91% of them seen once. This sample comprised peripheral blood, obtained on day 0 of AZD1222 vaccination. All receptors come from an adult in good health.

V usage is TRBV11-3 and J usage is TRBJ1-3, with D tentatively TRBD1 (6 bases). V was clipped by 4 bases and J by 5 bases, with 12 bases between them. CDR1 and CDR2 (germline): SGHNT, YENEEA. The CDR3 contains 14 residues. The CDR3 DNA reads TGTGCCAGCAGCTCCCCGGACAGCCGAAACACCATATATTTT. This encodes CASSSPDSRNTIYF. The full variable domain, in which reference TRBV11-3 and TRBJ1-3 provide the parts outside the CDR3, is EAGVVQSPRYKIIEKKQPVAFWCNPISGHNTLYWYLQNLGQGPELLIRYENEEAVDDSQLPKDRFSAERLKGVDSTLKIQPAELGDSAVYLCASSSPDSRNTIYFGEGSWLTVV.

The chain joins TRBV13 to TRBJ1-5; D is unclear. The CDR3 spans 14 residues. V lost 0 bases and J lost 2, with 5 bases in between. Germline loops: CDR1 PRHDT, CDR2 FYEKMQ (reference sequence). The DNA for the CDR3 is TGTGCCAGCAGCTTAGGTAGGGGCAATCAGCCCCAGCATTTT. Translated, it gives CASSLGRGNQPQHF.

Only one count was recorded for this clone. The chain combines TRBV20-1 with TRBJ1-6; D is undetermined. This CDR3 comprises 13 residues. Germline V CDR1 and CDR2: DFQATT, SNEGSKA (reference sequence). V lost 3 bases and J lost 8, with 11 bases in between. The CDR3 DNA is TGCAGTGCTAGTCTAGCTTCGGATTCACCCCTCCACTTT. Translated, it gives CSASLASDSPLHF.

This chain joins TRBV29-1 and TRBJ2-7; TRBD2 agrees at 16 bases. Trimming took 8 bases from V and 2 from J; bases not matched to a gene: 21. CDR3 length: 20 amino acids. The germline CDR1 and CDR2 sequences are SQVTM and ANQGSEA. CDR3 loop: CSFLSPGGTSGRAPTYEQYF. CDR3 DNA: TGCAGCTTCCTGTCCCCGGGGGGGACTAGCGGGAGGGCTCCAACCTACGAGCAGTACTTC.

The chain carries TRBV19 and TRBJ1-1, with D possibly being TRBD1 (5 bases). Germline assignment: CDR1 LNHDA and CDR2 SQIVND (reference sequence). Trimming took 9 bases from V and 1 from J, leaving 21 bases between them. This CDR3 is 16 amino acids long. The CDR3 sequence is CASRSGSPTTNTEAFF. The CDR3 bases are TGTGCCAGCAGATCAGGGAGCCCAACAACGAACACTGAAGCTTTCTTT.

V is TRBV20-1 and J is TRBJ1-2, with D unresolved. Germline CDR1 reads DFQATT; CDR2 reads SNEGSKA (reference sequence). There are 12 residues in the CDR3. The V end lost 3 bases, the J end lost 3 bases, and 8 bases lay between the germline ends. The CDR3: CSASSPYYGYTF. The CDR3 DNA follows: TGCAGTGCTAGTAGCCCTTACTATGGCTACACCTTC.

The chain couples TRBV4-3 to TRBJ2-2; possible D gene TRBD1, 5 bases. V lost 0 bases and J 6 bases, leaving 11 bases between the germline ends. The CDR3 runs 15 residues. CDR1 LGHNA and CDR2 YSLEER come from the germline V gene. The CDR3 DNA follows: TGCGCCAGCAGCCAAGAACTTAGGGGTCCCGGGGAGCTGTTTTTT. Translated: CASSQELRGPGELFF.

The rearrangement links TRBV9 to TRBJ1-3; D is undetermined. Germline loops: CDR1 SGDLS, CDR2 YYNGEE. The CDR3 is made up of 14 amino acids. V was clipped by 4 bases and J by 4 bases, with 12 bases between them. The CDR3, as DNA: TGTGCCAGCAGCCCGAGGGTCGGCGGAAACACCATATATTTT. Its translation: CASSPRVGGNTIYF.

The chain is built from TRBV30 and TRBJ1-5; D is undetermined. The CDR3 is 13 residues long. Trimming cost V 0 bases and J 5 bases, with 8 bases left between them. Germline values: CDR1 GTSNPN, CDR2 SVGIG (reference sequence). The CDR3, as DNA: TGTGCCTGGAGTGTAAAGGGTTATCAGCCCCAGCATTTT. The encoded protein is CAWSVKGYQPQHF.

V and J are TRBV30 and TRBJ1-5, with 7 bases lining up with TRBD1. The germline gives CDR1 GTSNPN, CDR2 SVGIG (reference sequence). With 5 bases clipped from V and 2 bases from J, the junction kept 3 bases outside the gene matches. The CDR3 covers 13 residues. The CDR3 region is CAWGGTGNQPQHF. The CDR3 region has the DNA TGTGCCTGGGGGGGGACAGGCAATCAGCCCCAGCATTTT. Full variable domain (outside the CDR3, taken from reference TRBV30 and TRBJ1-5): SQTIHQWPATLVQPVGSPLSLECTVEGTSNPNLYWYRQAAGRGLQLLFYSVGIGQISSEVPQNLSASRPQDRQFILSSKKLLLSDSGFYLCAWGGTGNQPQHFGDGTRLSIL.

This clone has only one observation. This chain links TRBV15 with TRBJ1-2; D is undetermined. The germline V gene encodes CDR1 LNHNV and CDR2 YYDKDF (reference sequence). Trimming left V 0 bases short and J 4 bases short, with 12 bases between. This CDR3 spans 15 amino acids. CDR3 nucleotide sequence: TGTGCCACCAGCAGAGATCGAGGCAAGTCCTATGGCTACACCTTC. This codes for CATSRDRGKSYGYTF.

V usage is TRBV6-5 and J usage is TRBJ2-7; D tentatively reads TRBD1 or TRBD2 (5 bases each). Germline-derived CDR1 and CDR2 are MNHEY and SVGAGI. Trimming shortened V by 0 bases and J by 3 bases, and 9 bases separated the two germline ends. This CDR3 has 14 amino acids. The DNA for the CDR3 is TGTGCCAGCAGTTACTCGGGGACGGACTACGAGCAGTACTTC. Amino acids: CASSYSGTDYEQYF.

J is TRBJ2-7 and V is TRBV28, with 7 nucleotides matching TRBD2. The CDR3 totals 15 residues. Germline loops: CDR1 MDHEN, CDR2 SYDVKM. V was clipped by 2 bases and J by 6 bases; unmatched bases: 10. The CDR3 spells CASSLPSGPSSEQYF. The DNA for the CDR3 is TGTGCCAGCAGTTTACCTAGCGGACCCTCTAGCGAGCAGTACTTC.

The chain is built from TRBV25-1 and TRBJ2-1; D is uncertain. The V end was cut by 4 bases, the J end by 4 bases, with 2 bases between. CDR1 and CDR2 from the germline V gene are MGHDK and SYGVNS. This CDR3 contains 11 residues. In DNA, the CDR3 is TGTGCCAGCAGTGTTTACAATGAGCAGTTCTTC. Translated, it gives CASSVYNEQFF.

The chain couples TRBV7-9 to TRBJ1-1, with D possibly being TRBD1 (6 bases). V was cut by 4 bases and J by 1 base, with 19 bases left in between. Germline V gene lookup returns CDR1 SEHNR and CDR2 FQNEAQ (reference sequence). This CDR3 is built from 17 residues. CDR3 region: CASSSTQVDRKNTEAFF. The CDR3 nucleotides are TGTGCCAGCAGCTCTACCCAGGTTGACAGGAAGAACACTGAAGCTTTCTTT.

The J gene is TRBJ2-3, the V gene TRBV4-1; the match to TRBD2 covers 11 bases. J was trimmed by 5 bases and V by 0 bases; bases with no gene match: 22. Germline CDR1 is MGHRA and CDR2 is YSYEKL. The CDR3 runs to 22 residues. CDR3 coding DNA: TGCGCCAGCAGCCAAGATATGAGCAGGGGGCTAGCGGGAGGTCTTGTAGAAGATACGCAGTATTTT. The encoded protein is CASSQDMSRGLAGGLVEDTQYF.

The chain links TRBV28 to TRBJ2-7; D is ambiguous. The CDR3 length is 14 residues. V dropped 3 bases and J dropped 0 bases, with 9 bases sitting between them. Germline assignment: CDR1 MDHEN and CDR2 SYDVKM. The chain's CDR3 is CASSLLRSSYEQYF. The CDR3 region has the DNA TGTGCCAGCAGTTTGTTACGGAGCTCCTACGAGCAGTACTTC. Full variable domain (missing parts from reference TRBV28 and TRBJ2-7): DVKVTQSSRYLVKRTGEKVFLECVQDMDHENMFWYRQDPGLGLRLIYFSYDVKMKEKGDIPEGYSVSREKKERFSLILESASTNQTSMYLCASSLLRSSYEQYFGPGTRLTVT.

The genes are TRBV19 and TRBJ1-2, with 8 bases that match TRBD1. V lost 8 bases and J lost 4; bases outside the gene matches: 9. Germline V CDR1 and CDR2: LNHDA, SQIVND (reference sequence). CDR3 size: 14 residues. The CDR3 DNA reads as TGTGCCAGTCTTGGACAGGGAAGTGGCTATGGCTACACCTTC. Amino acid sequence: CASLGQGSGYGYTF.

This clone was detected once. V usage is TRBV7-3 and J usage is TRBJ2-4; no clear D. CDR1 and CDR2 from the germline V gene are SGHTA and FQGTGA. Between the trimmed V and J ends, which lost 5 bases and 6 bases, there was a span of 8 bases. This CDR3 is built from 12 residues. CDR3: CASSTRINIQYF. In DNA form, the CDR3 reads TGTGCCAGCAGCACCCGAATAAACATTCAGTACTTC. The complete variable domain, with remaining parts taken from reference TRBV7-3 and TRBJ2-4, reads GAGVSQTPSNKVTEKGKYVELRCDPISGHTALYWYRQSLGQGPEFLIYFQGTGAADDSGLPNDRFFAVRPEGSVSTLKIQRTERGDSAVYLCASSTRINIQYFGAGTRLSVL.

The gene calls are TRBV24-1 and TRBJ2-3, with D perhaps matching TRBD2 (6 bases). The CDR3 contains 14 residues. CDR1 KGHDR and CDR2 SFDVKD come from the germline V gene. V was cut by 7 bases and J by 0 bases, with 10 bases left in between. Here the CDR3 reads CATRLRDSTDTQYF. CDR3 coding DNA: TGTGCCACCAGGCTGCGGGACAGCACAGATACGCAGTATTTT.

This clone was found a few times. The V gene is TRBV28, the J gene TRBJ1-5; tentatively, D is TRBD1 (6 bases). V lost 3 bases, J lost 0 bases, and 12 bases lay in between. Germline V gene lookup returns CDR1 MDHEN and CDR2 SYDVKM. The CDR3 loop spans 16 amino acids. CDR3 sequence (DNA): TGTGCCAGCAGTTTTCTATCAGGGGATAGCAATCAGCCCCAGCATTTT. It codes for CASSFLSGDSNQPQHF.

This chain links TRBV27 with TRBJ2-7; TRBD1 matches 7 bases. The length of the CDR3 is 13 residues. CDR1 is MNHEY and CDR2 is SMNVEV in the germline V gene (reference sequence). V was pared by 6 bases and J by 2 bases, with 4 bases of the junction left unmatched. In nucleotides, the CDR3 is TGTGCCAGCAGCCGGGACAGCACCTACGAGCAGTACTTC. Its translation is CASSRDSTYEQYF.

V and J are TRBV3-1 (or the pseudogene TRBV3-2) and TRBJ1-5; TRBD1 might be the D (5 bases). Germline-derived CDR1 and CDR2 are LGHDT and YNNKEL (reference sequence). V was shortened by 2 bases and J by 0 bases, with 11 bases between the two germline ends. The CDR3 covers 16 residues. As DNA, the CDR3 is TGTGCCAGCAGCCAACACGGCGACAGTAGCAATCAGCCCCAGCATTTT. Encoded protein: CASSQHGDSSNQPQHF.

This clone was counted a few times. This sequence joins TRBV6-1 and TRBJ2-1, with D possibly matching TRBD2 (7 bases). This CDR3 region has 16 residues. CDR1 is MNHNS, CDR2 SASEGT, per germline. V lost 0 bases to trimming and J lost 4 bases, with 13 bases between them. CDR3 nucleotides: TGTGCCAGCAGTGAAGCGCTGGGGGGGCCTTACAATGAGCAGTTCTTC. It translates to CASSEALGGPYNEQFF.

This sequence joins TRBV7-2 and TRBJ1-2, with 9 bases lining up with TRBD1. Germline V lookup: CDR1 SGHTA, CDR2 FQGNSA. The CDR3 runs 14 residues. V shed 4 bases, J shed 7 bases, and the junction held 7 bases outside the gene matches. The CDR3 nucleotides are TGTGCCAGCAGCTCTCAGCCGGACAGGGGTGGCTACACCTTC. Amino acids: CASSSQPDRGGYTF.

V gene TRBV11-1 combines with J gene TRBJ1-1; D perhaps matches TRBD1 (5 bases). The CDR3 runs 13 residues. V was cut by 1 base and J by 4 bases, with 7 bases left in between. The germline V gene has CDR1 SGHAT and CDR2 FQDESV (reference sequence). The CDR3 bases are TGTGCCAGCAGCTTAGGACAGCCCACTGAAGCTTTCTTT. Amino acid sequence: CASSLGQPTEAFF.

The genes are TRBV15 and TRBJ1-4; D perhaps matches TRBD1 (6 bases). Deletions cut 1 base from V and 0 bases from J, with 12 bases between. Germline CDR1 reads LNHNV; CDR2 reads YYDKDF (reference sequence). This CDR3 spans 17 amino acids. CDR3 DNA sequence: TGTGCCACCAGCAGAGGCGACAGGTTCTCAACTAATGAAAAACTGTTTTTT. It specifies CATSRGDRFSTNEKLFF. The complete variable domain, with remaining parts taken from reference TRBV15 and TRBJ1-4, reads DAMVIQNPRYQVTQFGKPVTLSCSQTLNHNVMYWYQQKSSQAPKLLFHYYDKDFNNEADTPDNFQSRRPNTSFCFLDIRSPGLGDTAMYLCATSRGDRFSTNEKLFFGSGTQLSVL.

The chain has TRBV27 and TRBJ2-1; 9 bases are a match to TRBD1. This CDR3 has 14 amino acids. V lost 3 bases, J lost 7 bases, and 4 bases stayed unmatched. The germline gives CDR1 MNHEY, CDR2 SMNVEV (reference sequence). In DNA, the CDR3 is TGTGCCAGCAGTTTCGGACAGGGGAGGAATGAGCAGTTCTTC. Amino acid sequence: CASSFGQGRNEQFF.